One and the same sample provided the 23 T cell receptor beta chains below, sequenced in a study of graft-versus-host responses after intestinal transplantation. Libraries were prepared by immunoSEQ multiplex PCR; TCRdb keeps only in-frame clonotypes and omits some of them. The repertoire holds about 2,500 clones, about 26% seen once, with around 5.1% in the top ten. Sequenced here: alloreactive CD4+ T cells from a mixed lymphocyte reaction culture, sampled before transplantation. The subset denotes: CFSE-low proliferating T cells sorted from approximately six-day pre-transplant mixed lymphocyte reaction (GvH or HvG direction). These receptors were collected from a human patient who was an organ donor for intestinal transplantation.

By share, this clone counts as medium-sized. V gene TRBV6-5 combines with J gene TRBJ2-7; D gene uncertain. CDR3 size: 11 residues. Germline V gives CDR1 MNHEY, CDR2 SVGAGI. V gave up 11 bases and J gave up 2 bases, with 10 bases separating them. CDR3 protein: CAGALPYEQYF. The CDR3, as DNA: TGTGCCGGAGCGCTACCCTACGAGCAGTACTTC.

The CDR3 is CAIRRDRGGEQFF. CDR3 bases: TGTGCCATCAGACGGGACAGGGGCGGTGAGCAGTTCTTC. The rearrangement uses TRBV10-3 and TRBJ2-1, with 10 positions matching TRBD1. J lost 9 bases, V lost 6 bases, and 5 bases had no gene match. The CDR3 runs 13 residues. Germline CDR1 and CDR2: ENHRY and SYGVKD.

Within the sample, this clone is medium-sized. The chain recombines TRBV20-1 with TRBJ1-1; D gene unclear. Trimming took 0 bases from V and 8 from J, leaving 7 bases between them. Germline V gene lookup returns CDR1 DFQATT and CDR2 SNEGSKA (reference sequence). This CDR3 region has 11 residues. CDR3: CSARDVQEAFF. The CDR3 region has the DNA TGCAGTGCTAGAGATGTCCAGGAAGCTTTCTTT.

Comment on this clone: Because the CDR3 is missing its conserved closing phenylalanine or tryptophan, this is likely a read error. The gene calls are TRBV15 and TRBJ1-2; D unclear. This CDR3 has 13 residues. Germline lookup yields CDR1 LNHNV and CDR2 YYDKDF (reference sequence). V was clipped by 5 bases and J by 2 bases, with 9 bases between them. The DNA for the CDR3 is TGTGCCACCAGCCGGGAAGCGAACTATGGCTACACCTCC. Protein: CATSREANYGYTS.

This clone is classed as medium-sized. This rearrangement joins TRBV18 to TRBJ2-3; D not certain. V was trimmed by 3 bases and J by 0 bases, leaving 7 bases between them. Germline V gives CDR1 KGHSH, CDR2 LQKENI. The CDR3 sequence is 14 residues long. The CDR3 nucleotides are TGTGCCAGCTCACCGGTTACTAGCACAGATACGCAGTATTTT. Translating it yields CASSPVTSTDTQYF.

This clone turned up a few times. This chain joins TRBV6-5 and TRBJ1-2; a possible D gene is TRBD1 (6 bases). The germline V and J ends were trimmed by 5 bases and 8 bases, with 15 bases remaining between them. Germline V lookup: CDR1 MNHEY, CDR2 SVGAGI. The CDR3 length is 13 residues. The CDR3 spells CASSEAAGVGYTF. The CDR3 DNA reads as TGTGCCAGCAGTGAAGCGGCAGGGGTCGGCTACACCTTC.

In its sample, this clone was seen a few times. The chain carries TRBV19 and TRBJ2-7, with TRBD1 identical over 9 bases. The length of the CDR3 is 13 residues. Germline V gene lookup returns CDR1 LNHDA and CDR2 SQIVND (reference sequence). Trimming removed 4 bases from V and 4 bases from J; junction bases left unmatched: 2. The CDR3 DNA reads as TGTGCCAGTAGTAAGGACAGGGGTTACGAGCAGTACTTC. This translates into CASSKDRGYEQYF.

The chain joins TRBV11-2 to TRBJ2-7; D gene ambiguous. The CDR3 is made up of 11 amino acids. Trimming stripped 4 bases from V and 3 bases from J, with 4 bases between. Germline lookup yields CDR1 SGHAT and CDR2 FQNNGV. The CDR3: CASSSHYEQYF. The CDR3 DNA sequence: TGTGCCAGCAGCTCCCACTACGAGCAGTACTTC.

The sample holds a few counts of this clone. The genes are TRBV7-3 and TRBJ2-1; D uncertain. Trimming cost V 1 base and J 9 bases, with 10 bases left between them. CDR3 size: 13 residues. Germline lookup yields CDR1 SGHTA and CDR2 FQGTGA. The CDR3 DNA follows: TGTGCCAGCAGCTTAAACCCTCCGGGTGAGCAGTTCTTC. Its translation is CASSLNPPGEQFF.

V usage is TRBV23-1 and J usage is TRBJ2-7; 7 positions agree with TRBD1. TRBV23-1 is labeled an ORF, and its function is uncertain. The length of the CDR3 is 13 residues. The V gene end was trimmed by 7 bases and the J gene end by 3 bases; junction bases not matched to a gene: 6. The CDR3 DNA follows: TGCGCCAGCATACAGGGGACGGTCTACGAGCAGTACTTC. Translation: CASIQGTVYEQYF.

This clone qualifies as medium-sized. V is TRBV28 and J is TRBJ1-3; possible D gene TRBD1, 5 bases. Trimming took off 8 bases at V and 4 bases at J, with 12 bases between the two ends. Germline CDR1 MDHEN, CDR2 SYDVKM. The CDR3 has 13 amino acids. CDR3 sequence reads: CASSPGNGNTIYF. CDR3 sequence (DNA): TGTGCCAGCTCCCCAGGGAACGGAAACACCATATATTTT.

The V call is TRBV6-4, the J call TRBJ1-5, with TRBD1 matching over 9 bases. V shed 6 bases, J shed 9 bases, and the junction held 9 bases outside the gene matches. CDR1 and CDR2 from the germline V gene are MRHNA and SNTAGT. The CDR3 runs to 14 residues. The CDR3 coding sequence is TGTGCCAGCAGAGGCCCGGGACAGGGTCGGCCCCAGCATTTT. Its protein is CASRGPGQGRPQHF.

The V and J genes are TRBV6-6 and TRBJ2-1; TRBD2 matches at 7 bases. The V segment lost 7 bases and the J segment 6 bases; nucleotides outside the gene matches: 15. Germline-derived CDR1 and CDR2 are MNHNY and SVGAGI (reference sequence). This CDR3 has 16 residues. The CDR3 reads CASTPGGRVLGNEQFF. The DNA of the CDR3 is TGTGCCAGCACCCCGGGTGGGAGGGTCCTCGGCAATGAGCAGTTCTTC.

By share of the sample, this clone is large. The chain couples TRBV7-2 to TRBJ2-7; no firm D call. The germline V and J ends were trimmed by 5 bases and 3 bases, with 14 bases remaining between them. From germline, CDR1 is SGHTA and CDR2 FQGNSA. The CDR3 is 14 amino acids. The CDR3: CASSPALGGYEQYF. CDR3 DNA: TGTGCCAGCAGCCCCGCCCTAGGTGGCTACGAGCAGTACTTC.

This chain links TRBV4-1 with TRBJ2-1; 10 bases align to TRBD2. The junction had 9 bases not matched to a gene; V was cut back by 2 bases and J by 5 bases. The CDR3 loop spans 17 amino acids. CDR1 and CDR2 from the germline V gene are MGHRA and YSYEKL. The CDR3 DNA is TGCGCCAGCAGCCAACCTAGCGGGAGCGCTTTCAACAATGAGCAGTTCTTC. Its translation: CASSQPSGSAFNNEQFF.

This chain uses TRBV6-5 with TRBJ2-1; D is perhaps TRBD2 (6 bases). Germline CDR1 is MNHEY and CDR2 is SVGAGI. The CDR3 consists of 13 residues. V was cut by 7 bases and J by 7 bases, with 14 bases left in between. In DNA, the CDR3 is TGTGCCAGCAACCGTCCGGGAGCTAATGAGCAGTTCTTC. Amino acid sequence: CASNRPGANEQFF.

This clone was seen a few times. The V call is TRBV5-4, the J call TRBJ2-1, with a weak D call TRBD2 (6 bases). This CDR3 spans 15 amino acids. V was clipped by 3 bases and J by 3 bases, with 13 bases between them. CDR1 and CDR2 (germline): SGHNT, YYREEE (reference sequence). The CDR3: CASSSGLAVYNEQFF. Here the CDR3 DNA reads TGTGCCAGCAGCTCGGGACTCGCGGTCTACAATGAGCAGTTCTTC.

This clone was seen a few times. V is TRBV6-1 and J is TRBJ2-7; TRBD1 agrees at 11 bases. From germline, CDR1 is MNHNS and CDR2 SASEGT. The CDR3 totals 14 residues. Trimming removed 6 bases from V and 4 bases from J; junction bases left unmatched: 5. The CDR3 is CASSGQGARYEQYF. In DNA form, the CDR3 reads TGTGCCAGCAGCGGACAGGGGGCGCGGTACGAGCAGTACTTC.

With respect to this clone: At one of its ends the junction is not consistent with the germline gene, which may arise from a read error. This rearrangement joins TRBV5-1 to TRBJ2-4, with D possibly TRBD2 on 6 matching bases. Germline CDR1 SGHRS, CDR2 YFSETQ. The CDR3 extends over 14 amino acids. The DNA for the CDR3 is TGTGCCAGCAGCTTGTCGGGGGTCAAAAACATTCAGTACTTC. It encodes CASSLSGVKNIQYF.

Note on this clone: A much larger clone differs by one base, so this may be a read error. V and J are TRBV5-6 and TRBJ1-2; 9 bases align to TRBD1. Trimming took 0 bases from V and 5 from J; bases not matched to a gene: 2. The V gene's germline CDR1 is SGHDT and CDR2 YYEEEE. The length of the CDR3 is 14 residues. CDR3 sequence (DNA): TGTGCCAGCAGCTTGGAACAGGGGGCGTATGGCTACACCTTC. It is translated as CASSLEQGAYGYTF.

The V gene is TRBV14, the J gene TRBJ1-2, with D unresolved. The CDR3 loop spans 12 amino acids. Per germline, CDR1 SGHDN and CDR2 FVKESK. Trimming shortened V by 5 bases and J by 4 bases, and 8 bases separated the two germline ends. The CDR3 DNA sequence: TGTGCCAGCAGCTTTCGGGGCTATGGCTACACCTTC. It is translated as CASSFRGYGYTF.

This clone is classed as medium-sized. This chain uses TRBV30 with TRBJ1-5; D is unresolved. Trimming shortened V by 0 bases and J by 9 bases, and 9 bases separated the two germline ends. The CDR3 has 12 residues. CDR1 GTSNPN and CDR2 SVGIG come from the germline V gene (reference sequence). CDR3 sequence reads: CAWSVSPGPQHF. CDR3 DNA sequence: TGTGCCTGGAGTGTAAGTCCAGGGCCCCAGCATTTT.

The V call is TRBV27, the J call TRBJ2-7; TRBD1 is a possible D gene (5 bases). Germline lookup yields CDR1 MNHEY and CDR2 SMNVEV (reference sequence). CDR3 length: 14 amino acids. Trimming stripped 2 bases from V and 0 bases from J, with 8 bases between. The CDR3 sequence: CASSLRGDSYEQYF. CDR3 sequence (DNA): TGTGCCAGCAGTTTAAGGGGCGACTCCTACGAGCAGTACTTC.